This T cell receptor beta chain is drawn from a study of blood T cell repertoires in COVID-19 (dated by TCRdb to about 2020). Regarding the complete study: Samples from collaborators originated in the United States, Italy and Spain and spanned both the acute and convalescent phases of COVID-19. Deeply sampled blood TCRbeta repertoires from subjects exposed to, actively infected with, or recovered from COVID-19 were included in the dataset. Where HLA class I and class II types were available, the types were taken from metadata supplied by the sample provider, not from assay-based typing. The repertoires were made available in a free public database intended to serve as a resource for research on the immune response to SARS-CoV-2. Nearly every sample came with metadata listing a de-identified subject ID, COVID-19 status, age in years and sex. The samples were drawn from two sources: the first 160 participants of the ongoing ImmuneRACE study, and 1,000 to 1,500 subjects contributed by 6 global collaborators. The prospective study material was composed of cDNA or gDNA derived from T cells, B-cell-depleted T cells, or PBMCs. What the work shows at the level of the full study, not this receptor alone: How much clinical and demographic metadata was included differed by source and by participant, and the metadata was provided uncurated.

TCRbeta CDR3 regions were amplified from genomic DNA by means of the immunoSEQ Assay, a bias-controlled multiplex PCR. The original methods were these. Nucleated cell counts per sample were estimated from amplification of reference gene primers within the assay. Sequence reads were collapsed and filtered to measure the absolute abundance of every unique TCRbeta CDR3 rearrangement. For each sample, productive Simpson clonality was calculated by taking the square root of Simpson's diversity index across productive rearrangements. TCRdb carries this immuneACCESS record with in-frame sequences only. Its versions omit some clonotypes, under half of them owing to an unresolved V gene in the studies checked, with the rest unexplained. The V and J calls and the clone size are those of that table, but D and trimming were determined from the DNA. The sample table lists about 42,000 clones, around nine tenths of them with a count of one. Of the sample, around 0.43% falls within the top ten clones.

V and J are trimmed by 5 bases and 4 bases, and the gene matches miss 9 bases of the junction. There are 15 amino acids in the CDR3, from cysteine to phenylalanine inclusive. Left in the record is the CDR3 DNA by itself, 45 bases read in frame from the first base. The germline V gene encodes CDR1 SEHNR and CDR2 FQNEAQ (reference sequence). Note on this clone: Its antigen is still unknown. Per-base quality was not reported, and no clone a single base away is much larger than it.

Whole blood was collected in K2EDTA tubes by collaborating institutions according to the institutions' own protocols. For TCRbeta analysis, collaborator samples were shipped as frozen whole blood, as isolated PBMCs, or as DNA extracted from either sample type. This clonotype was obtained from a human donor in a cohort sampled during active COVID-19. The specimen sequenced was peripheral blood. The rearranged segments are TRBV7-9 and TRBJ1-2; 8 bases in the middle match TRBD1. The DNA sequence is TGTGCCAGCAGCAGGGGGGGACAGGCCACCTATGGCTACACCTTC. The resulting protein is CASSRGGQATYGYTF.